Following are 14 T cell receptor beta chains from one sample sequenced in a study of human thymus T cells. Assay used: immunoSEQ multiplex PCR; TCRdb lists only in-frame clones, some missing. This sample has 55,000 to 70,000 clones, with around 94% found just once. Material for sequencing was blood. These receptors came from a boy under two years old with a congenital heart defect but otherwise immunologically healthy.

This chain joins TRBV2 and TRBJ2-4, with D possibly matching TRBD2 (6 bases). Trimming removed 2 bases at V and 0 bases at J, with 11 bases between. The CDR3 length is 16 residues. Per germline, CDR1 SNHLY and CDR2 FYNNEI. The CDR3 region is CASSETGLLAKNIQYF. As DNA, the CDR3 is TGTGCCAGCAGTGAAACGGGACTCCTAGCCAAAAACATTCAGTACTTC.

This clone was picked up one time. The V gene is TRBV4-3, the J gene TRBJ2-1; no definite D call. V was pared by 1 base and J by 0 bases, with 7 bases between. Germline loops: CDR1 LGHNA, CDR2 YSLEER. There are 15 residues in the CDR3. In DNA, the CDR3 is TGCGCCAGCAGCCAAGTCACGAGCTCCTACAATGAGCAGTTCTTC. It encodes CASSQVTSSYNEQFF.

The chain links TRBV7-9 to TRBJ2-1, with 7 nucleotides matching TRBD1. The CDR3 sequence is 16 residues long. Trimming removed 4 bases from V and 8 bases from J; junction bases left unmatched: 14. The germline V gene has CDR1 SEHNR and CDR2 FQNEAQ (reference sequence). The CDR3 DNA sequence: TGTGCCAGCAGCTCAAATTTCCGAGGGGGCAGCTATGAGCAGTTCTTC. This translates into CASSSNFRGGSYEQFF.

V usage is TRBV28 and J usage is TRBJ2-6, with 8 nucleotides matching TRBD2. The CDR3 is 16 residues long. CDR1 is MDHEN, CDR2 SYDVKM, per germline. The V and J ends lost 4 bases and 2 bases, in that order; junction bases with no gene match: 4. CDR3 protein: CASSSGGEAGANVLTF. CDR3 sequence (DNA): TGTGCCAGCAGTTCGGGAGGGGAGGCTGGGGCCAACGTCCTGACTTTC.

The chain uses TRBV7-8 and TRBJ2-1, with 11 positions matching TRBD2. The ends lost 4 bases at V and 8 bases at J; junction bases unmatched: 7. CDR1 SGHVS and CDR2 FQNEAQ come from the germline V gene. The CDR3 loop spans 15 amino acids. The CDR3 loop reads CASSSRVAGGDEQFF. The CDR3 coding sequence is TGTGCCAGCAGCTCCCGAGTAGCGGGGGGGGATGAGCAGTTCTTC.

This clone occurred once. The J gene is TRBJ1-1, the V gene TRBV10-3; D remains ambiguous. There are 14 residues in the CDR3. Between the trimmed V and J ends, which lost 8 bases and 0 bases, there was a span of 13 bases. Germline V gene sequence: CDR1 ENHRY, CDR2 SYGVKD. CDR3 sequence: CAIRSGRMNTEAFF. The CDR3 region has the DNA TGTGCCATCCGATCCGGACGGATGAACACTGAAGCTTTCTTT.

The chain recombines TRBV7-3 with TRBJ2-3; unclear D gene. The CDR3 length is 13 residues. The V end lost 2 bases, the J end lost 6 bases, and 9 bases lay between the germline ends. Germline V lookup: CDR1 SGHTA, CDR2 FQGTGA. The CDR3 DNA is TGTGCCAGCAGCTTAGAGTACTACGATACGCAGTATTTT. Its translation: CASSLEYYDTQYF.

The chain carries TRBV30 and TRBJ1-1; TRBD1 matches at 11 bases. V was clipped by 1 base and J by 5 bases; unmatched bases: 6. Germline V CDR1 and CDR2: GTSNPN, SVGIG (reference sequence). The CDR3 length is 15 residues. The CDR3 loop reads CAWSEDRGRRTEAFF. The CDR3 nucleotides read TGTGCCTGGAGTGAGGACAGGGGGCGTCGGACTGAAGCTTTCTTT.

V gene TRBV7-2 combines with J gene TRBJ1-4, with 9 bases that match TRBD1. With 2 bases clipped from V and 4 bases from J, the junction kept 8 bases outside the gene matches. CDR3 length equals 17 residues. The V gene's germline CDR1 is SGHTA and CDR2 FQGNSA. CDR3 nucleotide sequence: TGTGCCAGCAGCTTATTCGGTCCGGGACAGGGTAATGAAAAACTGTTTTTT. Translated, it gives CASSLFGPGQGNEKLFF.

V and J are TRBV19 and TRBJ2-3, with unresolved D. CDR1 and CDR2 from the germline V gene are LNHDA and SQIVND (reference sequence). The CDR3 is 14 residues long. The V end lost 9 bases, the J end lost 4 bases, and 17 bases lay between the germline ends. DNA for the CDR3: TGTGCCAGCCTCCGAACCAGTTTCCCAGATACGCAGTATTTT. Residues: CASLRTSFPDTQYF.

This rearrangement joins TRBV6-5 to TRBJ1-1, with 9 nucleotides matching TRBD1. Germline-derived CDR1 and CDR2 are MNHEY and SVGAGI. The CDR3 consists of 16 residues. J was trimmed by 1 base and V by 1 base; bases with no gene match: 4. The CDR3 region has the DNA TGTGCCAGCAGTTACTATCCGGGACAGGGGAACACTGAAGCTTTCTTT. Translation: CASSYYPGQGNTEAFF.

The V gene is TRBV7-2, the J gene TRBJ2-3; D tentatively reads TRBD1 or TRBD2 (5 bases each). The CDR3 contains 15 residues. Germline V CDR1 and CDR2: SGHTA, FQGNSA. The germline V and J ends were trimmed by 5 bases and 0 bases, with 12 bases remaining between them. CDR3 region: CASSPGPYSTDTQYF. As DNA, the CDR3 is TGTGCCAGCAGCCCGGGACCTTATAGCACAGATACGCAGTATTTT.

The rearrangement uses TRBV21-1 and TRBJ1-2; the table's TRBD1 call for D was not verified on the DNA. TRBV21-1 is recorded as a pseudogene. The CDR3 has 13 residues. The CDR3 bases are TGTGCCAGCAGCAGGGACAGGGGAACTGGCTACACCTTC. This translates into CASSRDRGTGYTF.

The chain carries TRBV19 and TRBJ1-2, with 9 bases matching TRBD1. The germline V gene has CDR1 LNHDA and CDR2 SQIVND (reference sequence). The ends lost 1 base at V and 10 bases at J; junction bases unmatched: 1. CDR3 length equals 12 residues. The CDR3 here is CASSIGTGVYTF. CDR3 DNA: TGTGCCAGTAGTATAGGGACAGGGGTCTACACCTTC.